The 16 T cell receptor beta chains listed next were all sequenced from one sample in a study of T-cell memory formation after mild COVID-19. TCRdb reprocessed the 5' RACE reads via MiXCR and lists one record per CDR3 protein. In the table there are a few hundred thousand distinct CDR3 sequences, 24% of which are singletons. Sequenced material: PBMCs or a T cell subset sorted from them (not recorded which). Every receptor here comes from an adult woman who had mild COVID-19 (a few samples of this study predate the infection). Cell type and time point are not known.

V gene TRBV27 combines with J gene TRBJ1-6, with 9 bases matching TRBD1. The CDR3 spans 16 residues. V was clipped by 6 bases and J by 7 bases; unmatched bases: 10. Germline CDR1 and CDR2: MNHEY and SMNVEV (reference sequence). The CDR3 region is CASSRTGAGWNSPLHF. The CDR3 DNA reads TGTGCCAGCAGCCGGACAGGGGCGGGGTGGAATTCACCCCTCCACTTT.

The chain employs TRBV5-1 and TRBJ2-3, with unresolved D. Germline V gives CDR1 SGHRS, CDR2 YFSETQ. CDR3 length: 14 amino acids. V lost 0 bases and J 6 bases, leaving 11 bases between the germline ends. The DNA of the CDR3 is TGCGCCAGCAGCTTGGAGCGTGGCCCCGATACGCAGTATTTT. Protein product: CASSLERGPDTQYF.

This chain uses TRBV11-2 with TRBJ1-5; tentatively, D is TRBD1 (5 bases). Germline V CDR1 and CDR2: SGHAT, FQNNGV. There are 16 residues in the CDR3. V gave up 0 bases and J gave up 0 bases, with 9 bases separating them. The CDR3 reads CASSLEGGNSNQPQHF. The CDR3 bases are TGTGCCAGCAGCTTAGAGGGGGGTAATAGCAATCAGCCCCAGCATTTT.

This chain connects TRBV18 to TRBJ1-3; unclear D gene. V gave up 4 bases and J gave up 4 bases, with 17 bases separating them. The CDR3 extends over 16 amino acids. Looked up from germline, CDR1 is KGHSH and CDR2 is LQKENI. CDR3 nucleotides: TGTGCCAGCTCACGGAACACAATACTCCGCGGAAACACCATATATTTT. Protein sequence: CASSRNTILRGNTIYF.

The gene calls are TRBV24-1 and TRBJ2-5; D perhaps matches TRBD1 (6 bases). V lost 6 bases to trimming and J lost 1 base, with 11 bases between them. CDR1 and CDR2 from the germline V gene are KGHDR and SFDVKD. The CDR3 extends over 14 amino acids. In nucleotides, the CDR3 is TGTGCCACCAGTCATCAGGGGACCCAAGAGACCCAGTACTTC. Its protein product is CATSHQGTQETQYF.

The rearrangement links TRBV4-2 to TRBJ1-2; 7 bases map to TRBD1. The CDR3 totals 15 residues. Germline values: CDR1 LGHNA, CDR2 YNFKEQ. After removal of 5 bases from V and 4 bases from J, the junction contained 10 bases not matched to a gene. CDR3 region: CASSALMGQLYGYTF. CDR3 sequence (DNA): TGTGCCAGCAGCGCCTTAATGGGACAGCTCTATGGCTACACCTTC.

This clonotype was recorded a few times. V gene TRBV18 combines with J gene TRBJ2-7; perhaps TRBD1 as D (6 bases). Per germline, CDR1 KGHSH and CDR2 LQKENI. Trimming stripped 5 bases from V and 2 bases from J, with 13 bases between. There are 14 residues in the CDR3. CDR3 nucleotides: TGTGCCAGCTCAAGCCCCGGGACACCCTACGAGCAGTACTTC. This encodes CASSSPGTPYEQYF.

V gene TRBV10-3 combines with J gene TRBJ2-3; 7 bases are a match to TRBD1. Germline CDR1 ENHRY, CDR2 SYGVKD. The CDR3 length is 16 residues. J lost 4 bases, V lost 6 bases, and 13 bases had no gene match. The CDR3 DNA reads TGTGCCATCAGCGCGTTGACAGGGACGGCGCCAGATACGCAGTATTTT. It yields the protein CAISALTGTAPDTQYF.

The chain links TRBV29-1 to TRBJ2-1; TRBD2 might be the D (6 bases). Per the germline V gene, CDR1 is SQVTM and CDR2 is ANQGSEA. This CDR3 has 15 amino acids. Between the trimmed V and J ends, which lost 4 bases and 6 bases, there was a span of 19 bases. As DNA, the CDR3 is TGCAGCGTTGGGGGAGCGGAGGGCTTAGGCAATGAGCAGTTCTTC. Translated: CSVGGAEGLGNEQFF.

This clonotype has only a few counts. This chain joins TRBV18 and TRBJ2-7; unclear D gene. CDR1 is KGHSH and CDR2 is LQKENI in the germline V gene. V shed 3 bases and J shed 3 bases, with 12 bases lying between them. The CDR3 length is 14 residues. The CDR3 here is CASSPAAAVYEQYF. The CDR3 bases are TGTGCCAGCTCACCTGCTGCCGCTGTCTACGAGCAGTACTTC.

This clonotype was detected only a few times. V and J are TRBV29-1 and TRBJ1-3; no definite D call. CDR1 is SQVTM, CDR2 ANQGSEA, per germline. The V end lost 5 bases, the J end lost 3 bases, and 11 bases lay between the germline ends. CDR3 length: 13 amino acids. CDR3: CSVLTQDGNTIYF. CDR3 DNA sequence: TGCAGCGTTTTGACTCAGGATGGAAACACCATATATTTT.

This clonotype came up once. This rearrangement joins TRBV6-5 to TRBJ2-5; TRBD2 matches at 12 bases. V was clipped by 7 bases and J by 5 bases; unmatched bases: 17. Germline V lookup: CDR1 MNHEY, CDR2 SVGAGI. The CDR3 spans 18 residues. CDR3 DNA: TGTGCCAGCAACCCGGCTTGGCTAGCGGGAGGGCTTGGCGAGACCCAGTACTTC. Translation: CASNPAWLAGGLGETQYF.

V gene TRBV20-1 combines with J gene TRBJ2-7; D perhaps matches TRBD1 (5 bases). Trimming removed 3 bases at V and 3 bases at J, with 15 bases between. Per germline, CDR1 DFQATT and CDR2 SNEGSKA (reference sequence). This CDR3 spans 14 amino acids. CDR3 loop: CSASSQGYGYEQYF. CDR3 DNA: TGCAGTGCTAGTTCTCAGGGTTACGGCTACGAGCAGTACTTC.

This chain links TRBV30 with TRBJ2-1; D unclear. Germline V gene lookup returns CDR1 GTSNPN and CDR2 SVGIG (reference sequence). The CDR3 contains 11 residues. The germline V and J ends were trimmed by 4 bases and 6 bases, with 7 bases remaining between them. The CDR3 DNA is TGTGCCTGGACAGGTTCCAATGAGCAGTTCTTC. It translates to CAWTGSNEQFF.

This clonotype has only a few counts. V is TRBV6-2 or TRBV6-3 and J is TRBJ2-1, with 7 bases matching TRBD2. This CDR3 spans 13 amino acids. Germline values: CDR1 MNHEY, CDR2 SVGEGT. V lost 1 base, J lost 7 bases, and 1 base stayed unmatched. The CDR3 is CASSYWGGNEQFF. CDR3 coding DNA: TGTGCCAGCAGTTACTGGGGAGGGAATGAGCAGTTCTTC.

This rearrangement joins TRBV7-2 to TRBJ2-7; D ambiguous. Trimming removed 5 bases at V and 2 bases at J, with 13 bases between. Germline V gene lookup returns CDR1 SGHTA and CDR2 FQGNSA. The CDR3 contains 14 residues. CDR3 DNA sequence: TGTGCCAGCAGCCCGCACTGGGTAACCTACGAGCAGTACTTC. This gives the protein CASSPHWVTYEQYF.